This T cell receptor beta chain is from a study of metastatic and nonmetastatic thyroid tumors. Prior to thyroid surgery, none of the patients had received any treatment. Per the authors' pipeline: Between-group CDR3 differences, defined by clinicopathological status, yielded a distant-metastasis classifier for papillary thyroid cancer. Using MiXCR, TCRdb re-called clones from the PCR reads. TCRdb, not the authors, supplied the V and J calls. The table includes 20,000 to 25,000 clones, under 30% detected once. In the case of this clone: Its antigen is unidentified. This clone may be a read error of a much larger clone one base away. A read error is likely, as this CDR3 ends without the conserved phenylalanine or tryptophan.

Findings and limits, study-wide: As reported, TCR beta diversity in blood and tumor was significantly higher in malignant thyroid tumors than in benign nodules.

This CDR3 has 13 amino acids. The germline V gene encodes CDR1 LGHDT and CDR2 YNNKEL (reference sequence). The V and J ends lost 0 bases and 5 bases respectively, with 7 bases between them. The chain links TRBV3-1 to TRBJ2-5; D remains ambiguous. Source material: tumor tissue. This TCR was recovered from a male donor with papillary thyroid cancer or a benign thyroid nodule (not recorded which). Some clones in this sample may be carry-over from other donors' samples. The CDR3: CASSQDGWETQYL. DNA of the CDR3: TGTGCCAGCAGCCAAGATGGGTGGGAGACCCAGTACCTC.